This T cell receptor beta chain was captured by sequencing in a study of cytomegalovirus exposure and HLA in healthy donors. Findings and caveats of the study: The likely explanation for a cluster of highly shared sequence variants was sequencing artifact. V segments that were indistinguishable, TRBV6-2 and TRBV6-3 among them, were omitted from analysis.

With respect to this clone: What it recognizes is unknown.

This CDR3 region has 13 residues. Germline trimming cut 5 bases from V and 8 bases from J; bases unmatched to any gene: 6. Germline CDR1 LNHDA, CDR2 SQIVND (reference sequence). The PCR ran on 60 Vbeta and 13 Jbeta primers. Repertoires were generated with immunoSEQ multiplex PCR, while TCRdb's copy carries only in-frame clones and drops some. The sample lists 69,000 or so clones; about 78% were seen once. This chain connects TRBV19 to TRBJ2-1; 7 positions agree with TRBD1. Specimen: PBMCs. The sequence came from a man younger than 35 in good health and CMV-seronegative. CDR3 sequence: CASSPDRSDEQFF. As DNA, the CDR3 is TGTGCCAGTAGTCCGGACAGGAGCGATGAGCAGTTCTTC.